The 30 T cell receptor beta chains presented below share a single source sample, sequenced in a study of T cells in Graves' hyperthyroidism and ophthalmopathy. RNA transcripts yielded amplified TCR beta CDR3 regions. When the TCR CDR3 underwent first-round RT-PCR, the HTBI primer set was used. TCRdb called the multiplex PCR reads again in MiXCR, with one record for every CDR3 protein. The profile shows 350,000 or so distinct CDR3 sequences, 15% to 20% of them singletons. The sample consisted of blood. Receptor source: a woman aged 50 to 60 with Graves' hyperthyroidism.

The CDR3 sequence is CASSFLAGDKNIQYF. CDR3 in DNA: TGTGCCAGCAGTTTCCTAGCGGGAGACAAAAACATTCAGTACTTC. This chain uses TRBV28 with TRBJ2-4; 10 nucleotides match TRBD2. The CDR3 has 15 amino acids. V dropped 3 bases and J dropped 3; count of bases not matched to a gene: 2. CDR1 is MDHEN, CDR2 SYDVKM, per germline.

A note on this clonotype: Germline is not matched at one junction end, which may reflect a read error. The V and J genes are TRBV25-1 and TRBJ2-1; 7 nucleotides line up with TRBD1. CDR1 MGHDK and CDR2 SYGVNS come from the germline V gene. The CDR3 spans 16 residues. CDR3 region: CASSERGGALYSEQFF. DNA for the CDR3: TGTGCCAGCAGTGAACGAGGGGGCGCGCTGTACAGTGAGCAGTTCTTC.

This clonotype has a handful of counts. This sequence joins TRBV20-1 and TRBJ2-5, with 8 bases that match TRBD2. The V gene's germline CDR1 is DFQATT and CDR2 SNEGSKA (reference sequence). Trimming at V came to 3 bases and at J to 3 bases, leaving 3 bases not matched to a gene. The CDR3 totals 13 residues. This chain's CDR3 is CSASSGAKETQYF. CDR3 bases: TGCAGTGCTAGTAGCGGGGCCAAAGAGACCCAGTACTTC.

This clonotype was detected many times. The rearrangement links TRBV12-3 or TRBV12-4 to TRBJ2-3, with a possible D match to TRBD2 (6 bases). V lost 1 base and J lost 0, with 14 bases in between. The CDR3 is 17 amino acids. CDR3: CASSLVRDSLSTDTQYF. The DNA for the CDR3 is TGTGCCAGCAGTTTAGTCCGGGACTCCCTTAGCACAGATACGCAGTATTTT.

This clonotype was detected many times. The gene calls are TRBV28 and TRBJ2-5, with D possibly called TRBD1 or TRBD2 (6 bases each). In germline, CDR1 is MDHEN, CDR2 SYDVKM. Trimming left V 8 bases short and J 5 bases short, with 21 bases between. The CDR3 runs 15 residues. The CDR3 coding sequence is TGTGCCAGCGGGACTGGGGGCGGGCGAGACGAGACCCAGTACTTC. It translates to CASGTGGGRDETQYF.

There are a few counts of this clonotype. V is TRBV18 and J is TRBJ2-3; 8 nucleotides line up with TRBD1. Per germline, CDR1 KGHSH and CDR2 LQKENI. This CDR3 contains 16 residues. V dropped 6 bases and J dropped 0; count of bases not matched to a gene: 8. CDR3 sequence (DNA): TGTGCCAGCTCCCGGAGGACAGGGCCTAGCACAGATACGCAGTATTTT. Protein sequence: CASSRRTGPSTDTQYF.

The J gene is TRBJ2-7, the V gene TRBV7-8; D gene uncertain. With 6 bases removed from V and 2 bases from J, the gap between germline ends came to 14 bases. This CDR3 comprises 14 residues. Per germline, CDR1 SGHVS and CDR2 FQNEAQ. CDR3 in amino acids: CASRFLGGTYEQYV. Written as DNA, the CDR3 is TGTGCCAGCAGATTTCTCGGCGGCACCTACGAGCAGTACGTC.

This clonotype has at least ten counts. The rearrangement links TRBV11-2 to TRBJ1-2; TRBD1 is a possible D gene (6 bases). CDR1 is SGHAT and CDR2 is FQNNGV in the germline V gene. The CDR3 consists of 15 residues. V was shortened by 5 bases and J by 6 bases, with 19 bases between the two germline ends. CDR3 sequence: CASSPQFQGINGYTF. The DNA for the CDR3 is TGTGCCAGCAGCCCCCAGTTCCAGGGGATTAATGGCTACACCTTC.

This clonotype appeared many times. CDR3 sequence (DNA): TGTGCCAGCAGCGCAGGGACAGTTAGCACAGATACGCAGTATTTT. Translation: CASSAGTVSTDTQYF. The rearrangement uses TRBV2 and TRBJ2-3, with 7 bases that match TRBD1. CDR3 size: 15 residues. V lost 6 bases, J lost 0 bases, and 6 bases stayed unmatched. From germline, CDR1 is SNHLY and CDR2 FYNNEI.

V is TRBV27 and J is TRBJ2-2; no definite D call. The ends were cut back, 6 bases at V and 4 bases at J, with 15 bases in the middle. CDR1 is MNHEY and CDR2 is SMNVEV in the germline V gene (reference sequence). The CDR3 has 15 amino acids. The CDR3 coding sequence is TGTGCCAGCAGGCCTCACCCTTCAGGCACCGGGGAGCTGTTTTTT. Its translation: CASRPHPSGTGELFF.

This clonotype has ten or more counts. The chain recombines TRBV18 with TRBJ2-7; 7 bases line up with TRBD1. In germline, CDR1 is KGHSH, CDR2 LQKENI. There are 14 residues in the CDR3. V shed 0 bases, J shed 6 bases, and the junction held 5 bases outside the gene matches. This CDR3 is CASSPPTGLGEQYF. CDR3 bases: TGTGCCAGCTCACCACCGACAGGGCTTGGCGAGCAGTACTTC.

About this clonotype itself: The junction does not match germline at one end; this may be a read error. The chain has TRBV7-3 and TRBJ1-1; D is uncertain. The CDR3 has 12 residues. The V gene's germline CDR1 is SGHTA and CDR2 FQGTGA. The CDR3 coding sequence is TGTGCCGGCAGCCGACCCGGATCTGAAGCTTTCTTT. Its protein is CAGSRPGSEAFF. Supplemented by reference TRBV7-3 and TRBJ1-1, the full variable domain reads GAGVSQTPSNKVTEKGKYVELRCDPISGHTALYWYRQSLGQGPEFLIYFQGTGAADDSGLPNDRFFAVRPEGSVSTLKIQRTERGDSAVYLCAGSRPGSEAFFGQGTRLTVV.

CDR3 DNA sequence: TGTGCCAGCAGTTTATCGATTACAGGGAATCAGCCCCAGCATTTT. It specifies CASSLSITGNQPQHF. The V and J genes are TRBV27 and TRBJ1-5, with D perhaps matching TRBD1 (6 bases). Trimming left V 0 bases short and J 4 bases short, with 10 bases between. The CDR3 spans 15 residues. Germline CDR1 reads MNHEY; CDR2 reads SMNVEV (reference sequence).

This clonotype showed up many times. CDR3 DNA sequence: TGTGCCAGCAGGGAGCGGTCGTTCCAAGAGACCCAGTACTTC. Protein product: CASRERSFQETQYF. The V and J genes are TRBV6-1 and TRBJ2-5; perhaps TRBD2 as D (5 bases). This CDR3 is 14 amino acids long. Trimming cost V 6 bases and J 1 base, with 12 bases left between them. CDR1 and CDR2 (germline): MNHNS, SASEGT.

The CDR3 reads CASSFLGGAYNEQFF. The DNA of the CDR3 is TGTGCCAGCAGTTTCCTGGGGGGGGCCTACAATGAGCAGTTCTTC. This chain links TRBV12-3 or TRBV12-4 with TRBJ2-1, with 7 positions matching TRBD2. The CDR3 is made up of 15 amino acids. V dropped 3 bases and J dropped 2; count of bases not matched to a gene: 4.

This clonotype appeared a few times. The rearrangement uses TRBV19 and TRBJ2-1, with 15 bases lining up with TRBD2. The CDR3 sequence is 14 residues long. With 3 bases clipped from V and 10 bases from J, the junction kept 1 base outside the gene matches. Germline lookup yields CDR1 LNHDA and CDR2 SQIVND (reference sequence). The DNA of the CDR3 is TGTGCCAGTAGTATGGGACTAGCGGGAGGCGAGCAGTTCTTC. Translating it yields CASSMGLAGGEQFF.

This chain connects TRBV12-3 or TRBV12-4 to TRBJ2-5; either TRBD1 or TRBD2 may supply D (6 bases each). CDR3 length: 15 residues. V was cut by 3 bases and J by 3 bases, with 14 bases left in between. CDR3 loop: CASSLGGGAKETQYF. In DNA form, the CDR3 reads TGTGCCAGCAGTTTGGGGGGCGGTGCCAAAGAGACCCAGTACTTC.

The rearrangement links TRBV4-1 to TRBJ1-1; D unclear. The V end lost 0 bases, the J end lost 1 base, and 12 bases lay between the germline ends. The CDR3 extends over 16 amino acids. The germline V gene has CDR1 MGHRA and CDR2 YSYEKL. CDR3 sequence (DNA): TGCGCCAGCAGCCAAGATGGCAGGCTCGAGAACACTGAAGCTTTCTTT. It is translated as CASSQDGRLENTEAFF.

This clonotype has a handful of counts. This chain links TRBV20-1 with TRBJ2-5, with 7 positions matching TRBD1. Germline V gene sequence: CDR1 DFQATT, CDR2 SNEGSKA (reference sequence). CDR3 length equals 13 residues. Trimming took 4 bases from V and 1 from J; bases not matched to a gene: 3. The CDR3 coding sequence is TGCAGTGCTACCGGGACAGCCCAAGAGACCCAGTACTTC. Translated, it gives CSATGTAQETQYF.

This clonotype was seen at least ten times. The rearrangement joins TRBV27 to TRBJ2-3; D is unclear. CDR3 length: 14 amino acids. Germline V gene lookup returns CDR1 MNHEY and CDR2 SMNVEV (reference sequence). The V and J ends lost 4 bases and 4 bases respectively, with 12 bases between them. In nucleotides, the CDR3 is TGTGCCAGCAGTTCGCCTTTCGATGCAGATACGCAGTATTTT. Protein: CASSSPFDADTQYF.

For this clonotype: Likely a read error: the CDR3 ends without its conserved phenylalanine or tryptophan. The rearrangement links TRBV5-5 to TRBJ2-7, with TRBD1 as a possible D gene (5 bases). The V gene lost 1 base and the J gene lost 3 bases, with 14 bases spanning the gap. Germline assignment: CDR1 SGHKS and CDR2 YYEKEE (reference sequence). This CDR3 has 15 amino acids. The CDR3 reads CASSLKGADNYEQYL. The CDR3 DNA reads as TGTGCCAGCAGCTTGAAGGGTGCGGACAACTACGAGCAGTACCTC.

This clonotype was observed many times. The chain couples TRBV7-9 to TRBJ2-3; D may be TRBD1 (6 bases). The CDR3 is 15 residues long. Trimming left V 5 bases short and J 3 bases short, with 15 bases between. Germline V gene sequence: CDR1 SEHNR, CDR2 FQNEAQ (reference sequence). The CDR3 protein is CASSGSGDGTDTQYF. The CDR3 DNA follows: TGTGCCAGCAGCGGGTCAGGGGATGGAACAGATACGCAGTATTTT.

This clonotype was recorded once. Given a much more abundant clone one base away, this may be a read error. The missing conserved phenylalanine or tryptophan at the end of this CDR3 makes a read error likely. The chain joins TRBV12-3 or TRBV12-4 to TRBJ2-3; TRBD1 matches at 10 bases. The CDR3 runs 14 residues. The ends lost 8 bases at V and 1 base at J; junction bases unmatched: 3. Written as DNA, the CDR3 is TGTGCCAGCGCTGGACAGGGGGGCACAGATACGCAGTATTCT. Protein sequence: CASAGQGGTDTQYS.

The rearrangement joins TRBV6-1 to TRBJ1-5; D is perhaps TRBD1 (6 bases). The CDR3 consists of 15 residues. Deletions cut 6 bases from V and 3 bases from J, with 15 bases between. CDR1 is MNHNS and CDR2 is SASEGT in the germline V gene. The CDR3 nucleotides read TGTGCCAGCAGGGCCCAGGGGTTGGACAATCAGCCCCAGCATTTT. Its translation: CASRAQGLDNQPQHF.

This chain joins TRBV20-1 and TRBJ1-5; D unresolved. V dropped 0 bases and J dropped 7 bases, with 7 bases sitting between them. The germline V gene encodes CDR1 DFQATT and CDR2 SNEGSKA (reference sequence). The CDR3 has 12 amino acids. CDR3 in amino acids: CSARDHEQPQHF. The CDR3 DNA is TGCAGTGCTAGAGATCACGAGCAGCCCCAGCATTTT.

V gene TRBV6-2 or TRBV6-3 combines with J gene TRBJ2-7; D gene unclear. CDR3 length equals 15 residues. Germline CDR1 reads MNHEY; CDR2 reads SVGEGT. Trimming removed 6 bases from V and 0 bases from J, with 15 bases in between. The CDR3 coding sequence is TGTGCCAGCAGCCTAGGCCCTGCTGACTCCTACGAGCAGTACTTC. Amino acids: CASSLGPADSYEQYF.

This clonotype was found many times. The chain links TRBV13 to TRBJ2-7, with TRBD2 matching 7 bases. CDR1 and CDR2 (germline): PRHDT, FYEKMQ (reference sequence). V shed 6 bases and J 6 bases; nucleotides not matched to a gene: 11. This CDR3 is built from 14 residues. In nucleotides, the CDR3 is TGTGCCAGCAGACAACGGGGACTACACGCCGAGCAGTACTTC. It is translated as CASRQRGLHAEQYF.

This clonotype was seen many times. The chain uses TRBV7-3 and TRBJ1-2; TRBD1 aligns across 7 bases. The trim removed 6 bases at V and 5 bases at J, leaving 15 bases unmatched. The germline V gene has CDR1 SGHTA and CDR2 FQGTGA. The CDR3 consists of 16 residues. The CDR3 nucleotides read TGTGCCAGCAGTCCCGGGACAGCCGATCTGGGTTATGGCTACACCTTC. It encodes CASSPGTADLGYGYTF. Variable domain in full (rest from reference TRBV7-3 and TRBJ1-2): GAGVSQTPSNKVTEKGKYVELRCDPISGHTALYWYRQSLGQGPEFLIYFQGTGAADDSGLPNDRFFAVRPEGSVSTLKIQRTERGDSAVYLCASSPGTADLGYGYTFGSGTRLTVV.

This clonotype was picked up a small number of times. V is TRBV12-3 or TRBV12-4 and J is TRBJ1-6; possibly TRBD1 for D (6 bases). Trimming removed 8 bases from V and 5 bases from J, with 10 bases in between. CDR3 size: 13 residues. CDR3 loop: CASPGDNNSPLHF. In nucleotides, the CDR3 is TGTGCCAGCCCCGGGGACAATAATTCACCCCTCCACTTT.

The CDR3 sequence: CASSYGVAGDEQFF. The CDR3 DNA is TGTGCCAGCAGTTACGGGGTAGCGGGAGATGAGCAGTTCTTC. The J gene is TRBJ2-1, the V gene TRBV6-5; 9 bases align to TRBD2. Germline V gene sequence: CDR1 MNHEY, CDR2 SVGAGI. Losses at the gene ends were 2 bases for V and 8 bases for J; bases not matched to a gene: 4. The CDR3 runs to 14 residues.